This T cell receptor beta chain appears in the sequencing data of a study of blood T cell repertoires in COVID-19. Overall study: COVID-19 samples from acute and convalescent phases originated in the United States, Italy and Spain. From T cells, B-cell-depleted T cells, or PBMCs came the material, which was cDNA or gDNA.

From germline, CDR1 is SEHNR and CDR2 FQNEAQ (reference sequence). The CDR3 runs to 14 residues. Between the trimmed V and J ends, which lost 2 bases and 0 bases, there was a span of 5 bases. In the authors' workflow: Estimated nucleated cell counts came from reference gene primer amplification. The repertoire was sequenced with immunoSEQ multiplex PCR; TCRdb's copy has only in-frame clones and lacks some. Clonal size and the V and J genes are those of that table, whereas D and trimming came from the DNA. The sample lists 90,000 to 120,000 clones; around four fifths were seen once. The J gene is TRBJ1-3, the V gene TRBV7-9, with D perhaps TRBD1 (5 bases). This clonotype was sampled from a man in his 60s with acute or convalescent COVID-19. Source material: peripheral blood. The CDR3 sequence is CASSLQGSGNTIYF. CDR3 sequence (DNA): TGTGCCAGCAGCTTACAGGGCTCTGGAAACACCATATATTTT.